The entry below describes one T cell receptor beta chain. Its antigen is as yet unknown. The sample originates from a study of yellow fever vaccine responses in identical twins. Findings and limits, study-wide: Reported findings indicate that twins' vaccine T cell responses seemed partially convergent, partially personalized.

The germline V and J ends were trimmed by 3 bases and 1 base, with 18 bases remaining between them. Germline V gene lookup returns CDR1 LNHDA and CDR2 SQIVND (reference sequence). The CDR3 is 17 amino acids. Each CDR3 protein gets one entry after TCRdb re-called the RT-PCR reads with MiXCR. The table has around 18,000 distinct CDR3 sequences, less than 70% seen once. The chain combines TRBV19 with TRBJ1-1; the D gene is possibly TRBD1 (6 bases). The receptor was isolated from a woman aged 18-29 years who received the yellow fever vaccine. The sample consisted of T cells from blood (PBMCs), unsorted or a sorted subset (not recorded which), taken before or after yellow fever vaccination (not recorded which). CDR3: CASSMGASVEWNTEAFF. CDR3 DNA: TGTGCCAGTAGTATGGGGGCAAGCGTGGAGTGGAACACTGAAGCTTTCTTT.